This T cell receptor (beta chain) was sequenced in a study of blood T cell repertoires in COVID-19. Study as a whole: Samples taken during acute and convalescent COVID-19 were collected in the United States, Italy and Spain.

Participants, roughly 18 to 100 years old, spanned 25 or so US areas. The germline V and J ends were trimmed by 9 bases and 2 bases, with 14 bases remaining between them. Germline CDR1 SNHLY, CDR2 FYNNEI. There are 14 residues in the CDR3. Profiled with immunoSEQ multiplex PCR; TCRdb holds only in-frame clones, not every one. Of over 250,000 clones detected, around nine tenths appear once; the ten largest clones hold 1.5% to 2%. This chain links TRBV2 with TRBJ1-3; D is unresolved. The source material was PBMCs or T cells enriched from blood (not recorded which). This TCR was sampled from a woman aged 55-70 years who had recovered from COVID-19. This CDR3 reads CASTFGETGNTIYF. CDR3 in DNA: TGTGCCAGTACTTTCGGGGAAACTGGAAACACCATATATTTT.